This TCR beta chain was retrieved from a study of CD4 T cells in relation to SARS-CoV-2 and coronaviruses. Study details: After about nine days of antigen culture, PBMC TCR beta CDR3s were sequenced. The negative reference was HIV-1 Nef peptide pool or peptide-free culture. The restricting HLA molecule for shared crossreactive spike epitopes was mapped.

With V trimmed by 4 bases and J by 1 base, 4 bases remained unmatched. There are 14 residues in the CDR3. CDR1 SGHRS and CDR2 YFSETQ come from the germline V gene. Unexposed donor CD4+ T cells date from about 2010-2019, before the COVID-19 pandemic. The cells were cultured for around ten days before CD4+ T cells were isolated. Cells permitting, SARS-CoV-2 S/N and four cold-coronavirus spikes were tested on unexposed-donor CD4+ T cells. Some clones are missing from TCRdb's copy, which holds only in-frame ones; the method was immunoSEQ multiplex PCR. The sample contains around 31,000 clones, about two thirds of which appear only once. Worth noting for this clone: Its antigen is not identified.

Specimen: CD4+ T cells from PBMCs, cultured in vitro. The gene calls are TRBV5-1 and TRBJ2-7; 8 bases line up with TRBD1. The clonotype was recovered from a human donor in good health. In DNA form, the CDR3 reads TGCGCCAGCAGCGGGGGGACAGGTTCCTACGAGCAGTACTTC. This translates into CASSGGTGSYEQYF.